A single sample gave rise to the 16 T cell receptor beta chains below, sequenced in a study of technical replicates of blood from four donors. Clones were sequenced by immunoSEQ multiplex PCR, and TCRdb holds only the in-frame ones, with some missing. The profile shows about 80,000 clones, nearly 99% of them singletons. The sequenced sample was T cells isolated from PBMCs. All receptors come from a human donor in good health.

In the case of this clone: The sample has other DNA sequences that encode this CDR3 too. The rearrangement uses TRBV6-5 and TRBJ2-7; 12 bases fit TRBD1. With 4 bases clipped from V and 4 bases from J, the junction kept 2 bases outside the gene matches. The CDR3 consists of 14 residues. Germline V gives CDR1 MNHEY, CDR2 SVGAGI. The CDR3 DNA reads as TGTGCCAGCAGTTCGGGACAGGGGGCTTACGAGCAGTACTTC. Translating gives CASSSGQGAYEQYF.

The V and J genes are TRBV6-5 and TRBJ2-7, with no clear D. Trimming cost V 4 bases and J 3 bases, with 7 bases left between them. Germline values: CDR1 MNHEY, CDR2 SVGAGI. The CDR3 contains 12 residues. This CDR3 reads CASSLTGYEQYF. CDR3 coding DNA: TGTGCCAGCAGTTTGACGGGCTACGAGCAGTACTTC.

The genes are TRBV6-1 and TRBJ1-3; 9 nucleotides align to TRBD1. The CDR3 is made up of 15 amino acids. Trimming took 6 bases from V and 3 from J; bases not matched to a gene: 6. Per germline, CDR1 MNHNS and CDR2 SASEGT. This CDR3 is CASRIDRGYGNTIYF. The CDR3 DNA follows: TGTGCCAGCAGGATAGACAGGGGGTATGGAAACACCATATATTTT.

The J gene is TRBJ2-1, the V gene TRBV11-3, with TRBD2 identical over 9 bases. The CDR3 spans 16 residues. Germline CDR1 reads SGHNT; CDR2 reads YENEEA. With 5 bases clipped from V and 1 base from J, the junction kept 6 bases outside the gene matches. CDR3 amino acids: CASSPFSGGSYNEQFF. The CDR3 DNA sequence: TGTGCCAGCAGCCCCTTTAGCGGGGGTTCCTACAATGAGCAGTTCTTC.

This chain uses TRBV7-3 with TRBJ2-3, with 9 bases identical to TRBD2. Looked up from germline, CDR1 is SGHTA and CDR2 is FQGTGA. V was pared by 5 bases and J by 8 bases, with 11 bases of the junction left unmatched. This CDR3 region has 15 residues. CDR3 region: CASSRGTSLSGTQYF. DNA of the CDR3: TGTGCCAGCAGCCGTGGGACTAGCTTGTCTGGTACGCAGTATTTT. Filled out from reference TRBV7-3 and TRBJ2-3, the complete variable domain reads GAGVSQTPSNKVTEKGKYVELRCDPISGHTALYWYRQSLGQGPEFLIYFQGTGAADDSGLPNDRFFAVRPEGSVSTLKIQRTERGDSAVYLCASSRGTSLSGTQYFGPGTRLTVL.

The J gene is TRBJ1-2, the V gene TRBV28; 7 positions agree with TRBD1. The CDR3 is made up of 14 amino acids. Germline CDR1 and CDR2: MDHEN and SYDVKM. V shed 7 bases and J 4 bases; nucleotides not matched to a gene: 9. The CDR3 protein is CASTSDRLGYGYTF. The CDR3 coding sequence is TGTGCCAGCACATCGGACAGGCTGGGCTATGGCTACACCTTC.

This chain joins TRBV2 and TRBJ1-2, with 7 bases that match TRBD1. Looked up from germline, CDR1 is SNHLY and CDR2 is FYNNEI. The CDR3 has 14 amino acids. The ends lost 8 bases at V and 3 bases at J; junction bases unmatched: 9. The CDR3 nucleotides read TGTGCCAGCCTCTGGGACAGCAACTACTATGGCTACACCTTC. As protein: CASLWDSNYYGYTF.

The chain employs TRBV14 and TRBJ2-1; 10 nucleotides line up with TRBD1. V lost 4 bases to trimming and J lost 2 bases; unmatched junction nucleotides: 5. This CDR3 is 16 amino acids long. Germline CDR1 SGHDN, CDR2 FVKESK. CDR3 residues: CASSLTGQGAYNEQFF. The CDR3 coding sequence is TGTGCCAGCAGCCTTACCGGACAGGGGGCCTACAATGAGCAGTTCTTC. The variable domain in full, with the rest retrieved from reference TRBV14 and TRBJ2-1, is EAGVTQFPSHSVIEKGQTVTLRCDPISGHDNLYWYRRVMGKEIKFLLHFVKESKQDESGMPNNRFLAERTGGTYSTLKVQPAELEDSGVYFCASSLTGQGAYNEQFFGPGTRLTVL.

The genes are TRBV6-1 and TRBJ2-5; 12 bases align to TRBD2. The V segment lost 4 bases and the J segment 1 base; nucleotides outside the gene matches: 4. Germline assignment: CDR1 MNHNS and CDR2 SASEGT. The CDR3 extends over 16 amino acids. The CDR3 DNA follows: TGTGCCAGCAGTGGGACTAGCGGGGTAGGCCAAGAGACCCAGTACTTC. This translates into CASSGTSGVGQETQYF.

This chain connects TRBV4-2 to TRBJ2-3, with TRBD1 identical over 9 bases. Trimming at V came to 3 bases and at J to 6 bases, leaving 22 bases not matched to a gene. The CDR3 totals 20 residues. Germline V lookup: CDR1 LGHNA, CDR2 YNFKEQ. CDR3 DNA: TGTGCCAGCAGCCAGGTCGGAGGTGGGACAGGGCATCTAAAGGAGGATACGCAGTATTTT. It yields the protein CASSQVGGGTGHLKEDTQYF.

The chain links TRBV7-9 to TRBJ2-5, with TRBD1 matching 8 bases. CDR1 and CDR2 (germline): SEHNR, FQNEAQ (reference sequence). The CDR3 covers 13 residues. Trimming at V came to 5 bases and at J to 1 base, leaving 0 bases not matched to a gene. The CDR3 DNA sequence: TGTGCCAGCAGCGGACAGGGCCAAGAGACCCAGTACTTC. Amino acids: CASSGQGQETQYF.

V and J are TRBV7-9 and TRBJ1-1; D is uncertain. CDR3 length: 13 residues. Trimming left V 2 bases short and J 6 bases short, with 10 bases between. The germline V gene encodes CDR1 SEHNR and CDR2 FQNEAQ (reference sequence). DNA for the CDR3: TGTGCCAGCAGCTTAATCGGAGTATCTGAAGCTTTCTTT. This encodes CASSLIGVSEAFF.

The chain carries TRBV5-4 and TRBJ1-2, with 7 bases identical to TRBD1. CDR3 length: 14 amino acids. Per germline, CDR1 SGHNT and CDR2 YYREEE (reference sequence). J was trimmed by 4 bases and V by 4 bases; bases with no gene match: 7. The CDR3 DNA sequence: TGTGCCAGCAGCACGATGACAGGGCCCTATGGCTACACCTTC. Protein: CASSTMTGPYGYTF.

This clone showed up just once. The chain couples TRBV6-6 to TRBJ2-2; D gene ambiguous. The germline V gene encodes CDR1 MNHNY and CDR2 SVGAGI (reference sequence). The germline V and J ends were trimmed by 7 bases and 1 base, with 4 bases remaining between them. This CDR3 comprises 12 residues. CDR3 DNA: TGTGCCAGCACACAGAACACCGGGGAGCTGTTTTTT. This encodes CASTQNTGELFF.

The chain is built from TRBV5-6 and TRBJ2-3; D is unclear. The V gene's germline CDR1 is SGHDT and CDR2 YYEEEE. This CDR3 is 14 amino acids long. Trimming stripped 2 bases from V and 4 bases from J, with 11 bases between. The CDR3 sequence: CASSFISQADTQYF. The DNA for the CDR3 is TGTGCCAGCAGCTTTATTTCCCAGGCAGATACGCAGTATTTT.

The V call is TRBV11-3, the J call TRBJ2-2, with a possible D match to TRBD2 (5 bases). The CDR3 runs to 15 residues. V dropped 5 bases and J dropped 4 bases, with 14 bases sitting between them. Germline CDR1 SGHNT, CDR2 YENEEA. In DNA form, the CDR3 reads TGTGCCAGCAGCCCTTATGCCCGGGGCACCGGGGAGCTGTTTTTT. It specifies CASSPYARGTGELFF.